Following are 8 T cell receptor beta chains from one sample sequenced in a study of monozygotic twins with inflammatory bowel disease. With the 5' RACE reads reprocessed, TCRdb shows one record per CDR3 protein and no DNA. The sample table sets out about 300,000 distinct CDR3 sequences. Sample: blood. The receptor set was obtained from a human donor with ulcerative colitis or Crohn's disease, or a healthy co-twin of an affected twin (not recorded which).

The V gene is TRBV18, the J gene TRBJ1-2. Germline CDR1 is KGHSH and CDR2 is LQKENI. The CDR3 consists of 15 residues. CDR3 protein: CASSPPAGGTDGYTF.

J is TRBJ1-3 and V is TRBV2. Germline CDR1 and CDR2: SNHLY and FYNNEI. The CDR3 spans 12 residues. Here the CDR3 reads CASSVGESTIYF.

The chain uses TRBV10-3 and TRBJ2-1; TCRdb's D call of TRBD1 is untestable without DNA. Germline loops: CDR1 ENHRY, CDR2 SYGVKD. The CDR3 extends over 12 amino acids. This chain's CDR3 is CAISESLSGQFF.

The rearrangement links TRBV18 to TRBJ2-5. The CDR3 is 13 residues long. Germline V gene data show CDR1 as KGHSH and CDR2 as LQKENI. CDR3 loop: CASSPPDQETQYF.

The chain recombines TRBV5-1 with TRBJ1-5; TCRdb's D gene call, TRBD1, goes unchecked for lack of DNA. Germline V lookup: CDR1 SGHRS, CDR2 YFSETQ. The CDR3 has 15 amino acids. The CDR3 spells CASSSSGQSNQPQHF. Filled out from reference TRBV5-1 and TRBJ1-5, the complete variable domain reads KAGVTQTPRYLIKTRGQQVTLSCSPISGHRSVSWYQQTPGQGLQFLFEYFSETQRNKGNFPGRFSGRQFSNSRSEMNVSTLELGDSALYLCASSSSGQSNQPQHFGDGTRLSIL.

The chain is built from TRBV6-2 or TRBV6-3 and TRBJ2-7; there is no DNA to check the TCRdb D call of TRBD1. The CDR3 runs 14 residues. From germline, CDR1 is MNHEY and CDR2 SVGEGT. The CDR3 spells CASRRTDRTYEQYF.

V usage is TRBV20-1 and J usage is TRBJ2-7; TCRdb proposes TRBD2, but this gene call is untestable without DNA. The CDR3 length is 15 residues. Germline CDR1 DFQATT, CDR2 SNEGSKA (reference sequence). The CDR3 loop reads CSARVLAGGSHEQYF.

The chain carries TRBV6-2 or TRBV6-3 and TRBJ2-2; the D call from TCRdb, TRBD1, cannot be confirmed without DNA. Germline values: CDR1 MNHEY, CDR2 SVGEGT. The CDR3 spans 19 residues. Here the CDR3 reads CASSSFGTVIMLDTGELFF.